This TCR beta chain was captured in a study of blood T cell repertoires in COVID-19. Study-wide background: Sources were T cells, B-cell-depleted T cells, or PBMCs; the material itself was cDNA or gDNA.

About this clone itself: A junction boundary mismatches the germline segment, possibly from a read error.

Assay: immunoSEQ multiplex PCR; the TCRdb copy retains only in-frame clones and omits some. The table records 350,000 to 400,000 clones, just under 90% of them present only once. CDR3 length: 12 amino acids. Germline V lookup: CDR1 SNHLY, CDR2 FYNNEI. The chain joins TRBV2 to TRBJ1-3; 7 bases align to TRBD1. This TCR was sampled from a woman in her twenties or thirties who had recovered from COVID-19. The sample was PBMCs or T cells enriched from blood (not recorded which). Here the CDR3 reads CASSRQGNLLHF. The CDR3 bases are TGTGCCAGCAGTCGACAGGGTAATCTCTTACATTTT.